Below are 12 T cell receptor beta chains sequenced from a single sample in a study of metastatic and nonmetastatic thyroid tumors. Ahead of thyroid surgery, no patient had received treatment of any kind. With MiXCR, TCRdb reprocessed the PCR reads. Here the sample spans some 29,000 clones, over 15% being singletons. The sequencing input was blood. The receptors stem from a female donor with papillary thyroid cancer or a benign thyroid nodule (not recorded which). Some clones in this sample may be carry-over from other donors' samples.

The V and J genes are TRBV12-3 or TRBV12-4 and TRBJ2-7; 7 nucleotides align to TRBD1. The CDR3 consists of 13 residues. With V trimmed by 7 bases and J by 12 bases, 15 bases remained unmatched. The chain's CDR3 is CASIFSGGSARYF. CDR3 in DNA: TGTGCCAGCATTTTTTCAGGGGGATCGGCGCGGTACTTC.

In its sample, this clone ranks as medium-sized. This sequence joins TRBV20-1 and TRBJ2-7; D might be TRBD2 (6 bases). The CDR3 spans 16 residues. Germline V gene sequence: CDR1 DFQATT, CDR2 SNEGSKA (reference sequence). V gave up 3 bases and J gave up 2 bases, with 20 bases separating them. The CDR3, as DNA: TGCAGTGCTAGGCCTAGATGGGGGGTCCAACCCTACGAGCAGTACTTC. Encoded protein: CSARPRWGVQPYEQYF.

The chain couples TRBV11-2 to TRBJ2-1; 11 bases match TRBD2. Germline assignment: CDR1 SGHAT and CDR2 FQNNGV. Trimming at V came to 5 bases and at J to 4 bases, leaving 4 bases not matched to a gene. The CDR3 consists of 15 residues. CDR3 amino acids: CASSRGTSGYNEQFF. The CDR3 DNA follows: TGTGCCAGCAGCCGAGGGACTAGCGGATACAATGAGCAGTTCTTC.

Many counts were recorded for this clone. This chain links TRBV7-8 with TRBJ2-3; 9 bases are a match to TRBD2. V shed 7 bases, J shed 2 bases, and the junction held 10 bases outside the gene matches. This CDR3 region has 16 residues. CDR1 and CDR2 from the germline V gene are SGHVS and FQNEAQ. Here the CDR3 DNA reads TGTGCCAGCAACCCTAGGCTAGCGGGGACCACAGATACGCAGTATTTT. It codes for CASNPRLAGTTDTQYF.

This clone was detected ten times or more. The chain's CDR3 is CASSSRDWTDTQYF. The CDR3 DNA sequence: TGTGCCAGCAGCTCACGGGACTGGACAGATACGCAGTATTTT. The chain employs TRBV9 and TRBJ2-3; tentative D call: TRBD2 (6 bases). V lost 4 bases, J lost 3 bases, and 12 bases lay in between. CDR1 and CDR2 (germline): SGDLS, YYNGEE. There are 14 residues in the CDR3.

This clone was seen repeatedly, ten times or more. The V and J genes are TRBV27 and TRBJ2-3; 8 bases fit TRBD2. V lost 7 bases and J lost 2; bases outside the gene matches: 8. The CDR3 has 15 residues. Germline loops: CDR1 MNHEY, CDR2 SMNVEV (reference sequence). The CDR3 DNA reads TGTGCCAGCACCCCCTCAGGACTAGCCACAGATACGCAGTATTTT. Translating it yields CASTPSGLATDTQYF.

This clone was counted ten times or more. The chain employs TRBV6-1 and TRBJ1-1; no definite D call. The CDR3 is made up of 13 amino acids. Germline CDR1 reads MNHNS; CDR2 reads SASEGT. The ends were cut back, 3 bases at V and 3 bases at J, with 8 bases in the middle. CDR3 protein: CASSDPWDTEAFF. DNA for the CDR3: TGTGCCAGCAGTGATCCTTGGGACACTGAAGCTTTCTTT.

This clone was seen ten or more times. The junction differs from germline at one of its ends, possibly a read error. For the CDR3, the DNA is TGCGCCAGCAGCTATGTCGGGCACTTC. Its translation: CASSYVGHF. The rearrangement joins TRBV4-1 to TRBJ1-2; D uncertain. The CDR3 extends over 9 amino acids. The germline CDR1 and CDR2 sequences are MGHRA and YSYEKL.

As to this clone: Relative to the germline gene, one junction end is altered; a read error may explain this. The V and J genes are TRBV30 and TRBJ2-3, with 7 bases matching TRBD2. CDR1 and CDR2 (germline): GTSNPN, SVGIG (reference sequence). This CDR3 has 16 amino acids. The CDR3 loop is CACSVLRGRAGDTQYF. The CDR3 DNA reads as TGTGCCTGTAGTGTACTTAGAGGGAGGGCCGGGGATACGCAGTATTTT.

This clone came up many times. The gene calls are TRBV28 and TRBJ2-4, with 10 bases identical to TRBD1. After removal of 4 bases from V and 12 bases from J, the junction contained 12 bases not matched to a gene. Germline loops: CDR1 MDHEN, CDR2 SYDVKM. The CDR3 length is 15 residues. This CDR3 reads CASSSPGQGNLDQYF. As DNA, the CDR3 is TGTGCCAGCAGTTCGCCGGGACAGGGGAATTTAGATCAGTACTTC. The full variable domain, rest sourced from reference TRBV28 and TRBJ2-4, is DVKVTQSSRYLVKRTGEKVFLECVQDMDHENMFWYRQDPGLGLRLIYFSYDVKMKEKGDIPEGYSVSREKKERFSLILESASTNQTSMYLCASSSPGQGNLDQYFGAGTRLSVL.

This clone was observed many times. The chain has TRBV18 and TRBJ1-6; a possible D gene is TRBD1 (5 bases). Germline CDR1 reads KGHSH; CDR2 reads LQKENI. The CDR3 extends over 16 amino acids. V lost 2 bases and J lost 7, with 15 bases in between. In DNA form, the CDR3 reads TGTGCCAGCTCACCAGTTGGGGGACGGGAGAATTCACCCCTCCACTTT. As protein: CASSPVGGRENSPLHF.

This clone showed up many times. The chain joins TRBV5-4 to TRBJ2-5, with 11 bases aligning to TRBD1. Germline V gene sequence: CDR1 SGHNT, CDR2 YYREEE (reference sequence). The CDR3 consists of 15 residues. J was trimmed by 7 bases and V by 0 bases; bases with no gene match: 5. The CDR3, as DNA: TGTGCCAGCAGCTTGGGGGACAGGGGGTTTGGGACCCAGTACTTC. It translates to CASSLGDRGFGTQYF. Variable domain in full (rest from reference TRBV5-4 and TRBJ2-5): ETGVTQSPTHLIKTRGQQVTLRCSSQSGHNTVSWYQQALGQGPQFIFQYYREEENGRGNFPPRFSGLQFPNYSSELNVNALELDDSALYLCASSLGDRGFGTQYFGPGTRLLVL.